The 8 T cell receptor beta chains below were found in one sample sequenced in a study of vaccination and CD4 T cells after COVID-19. Regarding treatment: roughly ten-day PBMC culture with coronavirus spike peptide pools or control peptides (ViraFEST assay). Cultured CD4+ T-cell DNA underwent Oncomine TCR Beta short-read sequencing. TCRdb ran MiXCR on the PCR reads and lists one entry per CDR3 protein. The data hold 10,000 to 11,000 distinct CDR3 sequences, with nearly 25% observed a single time. For these TCRs, the target antigens are not known. This sample comprised CD4+ T cells from blood, cultured in vitro, obtained before SARS-CoV-2 vaccination. These TCRs come from a human donor who received a COVID-19 vaccine.

The sample holds a few counts of this clonotype. For the CDR3, the DNA is TGTGCCAGCAGTGTTTCTGGAAACACCATATATTTT. Residues: CASSVSGNTIYF. The genes are TRBV25-1 and TRBJ1-3; D not certain. Germline CDR1 is MGHDK and CDR2 is SYGVNS. This CDR3 contains 12 residues. V gave up 4 bases and J gave up 1 base, with 2 bases separating them.

The chain couples TRBV19 to TRBJ1-3; perhaps TRBD1 as D (6 bases). Trimming stripped 6 bases from V and 1 base from J, with 10 bases between. Germline CDR1 and CDR2: LNHDA and SQIVND (reference sequence). CDR3 size: 14 residues. The CDR3 DNA follows: TGTGCCAGTAGCCTCAGGGGATCTGGAAACACCATATATTTT. It encodes CASSLRGSGNTIYF.

This rearrangement joins TRBV19 to TRBJ1-2; unclear D gene. The CDR3 totals 14 residues. Trimming removed 5 bases at V and 3 bases at J, with 13 bases between. In germline, CDR1 is LNHDA, CDR2 SQIVND (reference sequence). In DNA form, the CDR3 reads TGTGCCAGTAGTCCCCTGGTGGGTGACTATGGCTACACCTTC. Amino acid sequence: CASSPLVGDYGYTF. The full variable domain, with the rest looked up from reference TRBV19 and TRBJ1-2, is DGGITQSPKYLFRKEGQNVTLSCEQNLNHDAMYWYRQDPGQGLRLIYYSQIVNDFQKGDIAEGYSVSREKKESFPLTVTSAQKNPTAFYLCASSPLVGDYGYTFGSGTRLTVV.

The chain combines TRBV4-1 with TRBJ2-2; TRBD2 matches at 14 bases. After removal of 4 bases from V and 4 bases from J, the junction contained 5 bases not matched to a gene. The CDR3 sequence is 17 residues long. The germline V gene encodes CDR1 MGHRA and CDR2 YSYEKL. CDR3 protein: CASSRLAGGRGTGELFF. DNA of the CDR3: TGCGCCAGCAGCCGACTAGCGGGGGGGCGGGGCACCGGGGAGCTGTTTTTT.

This clonotype occurred a few times. This chain joins TRBV20-1 and TRBJ2-5; no clear D gene. The germline V gene encodes CDR1 DFQATT and CDR2 SNEGSKA (reference sequence). The CDR3 runs 13 residues. Trimming removed 6 bases at V and 0 bases at J, with 11 bases between. This CDR3 is CSANGRDQETQYF. As DNA, the CDR3 is TGCAGTGCGAACGGACGGGACCAAGAGACCCAGTACTTC.

The chain carries TRBV5-1 and TRBJ2-3; D gene ambiguous. V was pared by 1 base and J by 2 bases, with 8 bases between. This CDR3 has 14 residues. Germline assignment: CDR1 SGHRS and CDR2 YFSETQ. CDR3 in DNA: TGCGCCAGCAGCTTGCTGGCAGCCACAGATACGCAGTATTTT. Translation gives CASSLLAATDTQYF.

The chain couples TRBV11-3 to TRBJ1-1, with D tentatively TRBD1 (6 bases). Looked up from germline, CDR1 is SGHNT and CDR2 is YENEEA. The CDR3 consists of 14 residues. Trimming took off 7 bases at V and 1 base at J, with 13 bases between the two ends. Written as DNA, the CDR3 is TGTGCCAGCAAAGTCCAGGGGAGGAACACTGAAGCTTTCTTT. This gives the protein CASKVQGRNTEAFF. Using reference TRBV11-3 and TRBJ1-1 for the parts outside the CDR3, the full variable domain is EAGVVQSPRYKIIEKKQPVAFWCNPISGHNTLYWYLQNLGQGPELLIRYENEEAVDDSQLPKDRFSAERLKGVDSTLKIQPAELGDSAVYLCASKVQGRNTEAFFGQGTRLTVV.

This clonotype has just a few counts. This chain joins TRBV6-4 and TRBJ1-5; D gene unclear. Trimming removed 2 bases at V and 0 bases at J, with 11 bases between. Looked up from germline, CDR1 is MRHNA and CDR2 is SNTAGT. The CDR3 contains 16 residues. CDR3 region: CASSDEAADSNQPQHF. CDR3 nucleotides: TGTGCCAGCAGTGACGAGGCAGCCGATAGCAATCAGCCCCAGCATTTT.